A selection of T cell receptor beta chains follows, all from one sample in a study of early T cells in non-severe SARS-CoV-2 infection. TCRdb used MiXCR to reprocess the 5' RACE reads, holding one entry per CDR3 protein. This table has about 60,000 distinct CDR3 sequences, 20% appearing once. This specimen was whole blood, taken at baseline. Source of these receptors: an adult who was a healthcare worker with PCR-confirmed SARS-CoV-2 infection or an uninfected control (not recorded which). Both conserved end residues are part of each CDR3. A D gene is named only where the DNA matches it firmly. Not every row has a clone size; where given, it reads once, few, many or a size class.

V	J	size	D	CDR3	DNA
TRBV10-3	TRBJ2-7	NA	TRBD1	CAITGTALGEQYF	TGTGCCATCACCGGGACAGCACTTGGCGAGCAGTACTTC
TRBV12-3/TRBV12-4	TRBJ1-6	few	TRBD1	CASSRTGVNSPLHF	TGTGCCAGCAGTCGGACAGGGGTTAATTCACCCCTCCACTTT
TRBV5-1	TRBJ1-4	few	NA	CASSLMATGQKVKLFF	TGCGCCAGCAGCTTGATGGCCACAGGGCAGAAAGTTAAACTGTTTTTT
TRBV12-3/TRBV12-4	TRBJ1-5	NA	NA	CASRETGPNQPQHF	TGTGCCAGCAGGGAGACAGGTCCAAATCAGCCCCAGCATTTT
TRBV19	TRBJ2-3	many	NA	CASWDLGADTQYF	TGTGCCAGTTGGGACTTGGGCGCAGATACGCAGTATTTT
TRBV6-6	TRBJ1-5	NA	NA	CASSYRSQTATNQPQHF	TGTGCCAGCAGTTACCGGTCTCAAACAGCAACTAATCAGCCCCAGCATTTT
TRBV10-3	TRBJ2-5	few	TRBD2	CAISLAATALETQYF	TGTGCCATCAGTCTAGCGGCCACGGCTTTAGAGACCCAGTACTTC
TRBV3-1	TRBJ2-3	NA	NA	CASSQSIITDTQYF	TGTGCCAGCAGCCAATCGATTATCACAGATACGCAGTATTTT
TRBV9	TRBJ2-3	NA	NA	CASSVSPYTDTQYF	TGTGCCAGCAGCGTATCCCCCTACACAGATACGCAGTATTTT
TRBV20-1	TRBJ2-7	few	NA	CSGKQGNSYEQYF	TGCAGTGGGAAGCAGGGGAACTCCTACGAGCAGTACTTC
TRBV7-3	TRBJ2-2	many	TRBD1	CASSLQGANTGELFF	TGTGCCAGCAGCTTACAGGGGGCGAACACCGGGGAGCTGTTTTTT
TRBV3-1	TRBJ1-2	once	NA	CASSQDPSRTRSQGIANYGYTF	TGTGCCAGCAGCCAAGATCCGTCTCGAACTCGGTCTCAGGGAATAGCTAACTATGGCTACACCTTC
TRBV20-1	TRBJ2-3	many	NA	CSARGTDTQYF	TGCAGTGCTAGAGGGACAGATACGCAGTATTTT
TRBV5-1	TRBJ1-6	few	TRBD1	CASRGTGNNSPLHF	TGCGCCAGCAGAGGGACAGGGAATAATTCACCCCTCCACTTT
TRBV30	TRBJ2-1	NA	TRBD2	CAWDGAGGPHNEQFF	TGTGCCTGGGACGGAGCGGGGGGGCCACACAATGAGCAGTTCTTC
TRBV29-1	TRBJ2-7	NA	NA	CSVVAGSYEQYF	TGCAGCGTTGTTGCGGGCTCCTACGAGCAGTACTTC
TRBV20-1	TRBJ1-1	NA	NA	CSASLAVEAFF	TGCAGTGCCAGTTTGGCAGTTGAAGCTTTCTTT
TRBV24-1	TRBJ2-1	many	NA	CATSDLRQGNEQFF	TGTGCCACCAGTGATTTACGGCAGGGGAATGAGCAGTTCTTC
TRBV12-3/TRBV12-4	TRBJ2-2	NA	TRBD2	CASSLGGSSGELFF	TGTGCCAGCAGTTTGGGAGGGTCCTCCGGGGAGCTGTTTTTT
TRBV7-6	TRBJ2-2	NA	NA	CASSPLQGTIGELFF	TGTGCCAGCAGCCCGCTCCAGGGGACGATCGGGGAGCTGTTTTTT
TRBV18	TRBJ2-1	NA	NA	CASSPRTVENEQFF	TGTGCCAGCTCACCAAGGACAGTAGAAAATGAGCAGTTCTTC
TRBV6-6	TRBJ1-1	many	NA	CASRGVSAGRTEAFF	TGTGCCAGCAGGGGCGTCTCAGCAGGGCGGACTGAAGCTTTCTTT
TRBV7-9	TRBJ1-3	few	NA	CASGSNLSGNTIYF	TGTGCCAGCGGGAGTAACCTCTCTGGAAACACCATATATTTT
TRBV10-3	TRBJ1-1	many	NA	CAISGGVNTEAFF	TGTGCCATCAGTGGGGGGGTGAACACTGAAGCTTTCTTT
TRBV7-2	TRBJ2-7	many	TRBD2	CASRRGGSTYEQYF	TGTGCCAGCCGTCGGGGGGGTAGCACCTACGAGCAGTACTTC
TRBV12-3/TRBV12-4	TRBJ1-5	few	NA	CASRESSIDQPQHF	TGTGCCAGCCGCGAATCAAGTATCGATCAGCCCCAGCATTTT
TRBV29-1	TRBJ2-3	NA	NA	CSAPGEADTQYF	TGCAGCGCGCCGGGGGAAGCAGATACGCAGTATTTT
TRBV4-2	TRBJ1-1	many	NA	CASSQDRRGAFF	TGTGCCAGCAGCCAAGATCGACGCGGAGCTTTCTTT
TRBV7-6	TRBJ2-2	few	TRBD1	CASSSAGTETGELFF	TGTGCCAGCAGCTCGGCCGGGACAGAAACCGGGGAGCTGTTTTTT